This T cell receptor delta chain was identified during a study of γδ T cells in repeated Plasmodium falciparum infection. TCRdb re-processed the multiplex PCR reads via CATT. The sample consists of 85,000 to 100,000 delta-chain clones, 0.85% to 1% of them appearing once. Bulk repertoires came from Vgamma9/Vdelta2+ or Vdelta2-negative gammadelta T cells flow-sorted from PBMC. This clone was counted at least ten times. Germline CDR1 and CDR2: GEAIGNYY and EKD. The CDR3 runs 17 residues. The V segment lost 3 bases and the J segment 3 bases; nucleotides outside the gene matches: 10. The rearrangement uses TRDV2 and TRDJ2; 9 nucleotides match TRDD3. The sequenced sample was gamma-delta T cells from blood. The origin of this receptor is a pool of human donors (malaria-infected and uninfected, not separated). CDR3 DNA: TGTGCCTGTGACCCCGTACTGGGGGAGAAACTGACAGCACAACTCTTCTTT. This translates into CACDPVLGEKLTAQLFF.